These T cell receptor beta chains were read from a single sample in a study of blood T cell repertoires in COVID-19. TCRdb's table, derived via immunoSEQ multiplex PCR, lists solely in-frame clones and lacks some. The sample contains over 250,000 clones, about 89% of which appear only once. The sequencing input was PBMCs or T cells enriched from blood (not recorded which). The receptors were sampled from a woman in her 30s who had recovered from COVID-19. The CDR3 runs from the conserved cysteine through the conserved F or W. Each record gives: J gene, D gene, CDR3 length, V gene, CDR3 protein. D genes are given only for firm matches.

TRBJ1-3,NA,15,TRBV9,CASSVAGVGGNTIYF
TRBJ2-2,TRBD2,14,TRBV30,CAWTSGTNTGELFF
TRBJ2-2,TRBD2,14,TRBV2,CAGGTSGDTGELFF
TRBJ2-4,TRBD1,13,TRBV4-3,CASSQETGDAQYF
TRBJ1-1,NA,14,TRBV7-2,CASSSQGGNTEAFF
TRBJ1-2,TRBD1,16,TRBV30,CAWSVISASGTGGYTF
TRBJ1-1,NA,14,TRBV7-2,CASSLALRNTEAFF
TRBJ1-1,TRBD1,13,TRBV7-2,CASSLSRGPEAFF
TRBJ2-1,NA,13,TRBV4-1,CASSQDRHNEQFF
TRBJ1-2,NA,14,TRBV10-3,CAISESVTEYGYTF
TRBJ1-2,NA,11,TRBV6-5,CAVNFGGAYTF
TRBJ1-1,TRBD1,16,TRBV5-1,CASSLAGGGGYTEAFF
TRBJ2-2,NA,12,TRBV29-1,CSVGFRTGELFF
TRBJ2-7,TRBD2,16,TRBV27,CASSLWGGKSSYEQYF
TRBJ2-7,NA,14,TRBV11-2,CASSPRGLGDEQYF
TRBJ1-1,TRBD1,13,TRBV12-3/TRBV12-4,CASSGRQGTEAFF
TRBJ1-3,NA,17,TRBV6-1,CASSEVAGSVLGNTIYF
TRBJ2-3,NA,15,TRBV24-1,CATSDPTRDTDTQYF
TRBJ2-5,NA,11,TRBV7-2,CATRSQETQYF
TRBJ1-3,NA,14,TRBV6-5,CASSYRQSGNTIYF
TRBJ2-3,TRBD2,17,TRBV19,CASSMRTSGGAADTQYF
TRBJ1-2,NA,14,TRBV6-4,CASRRSDRVGGYTF
TRBJ2-3,TRBD2,12,TRBV7-9,CASTPGGNTQYF
TRBJ2-1,NA,15,TRBV5-6,CASSWGDSSYNEQFF
TRBJ2-3,NA,17,TRBV28,CASSVSTSSESTDTQYF
TRBJ1-2,TRBD1,14,TRBV3-1/TRBV3-2,CASSPGQADYGYTF
TRBJ1-2,TRBD1,15,TRBV4-1,CASSPGTGQNYGYTF
TRBJ1-1,NA,11,TRBV3-1/TRBV3-2,CASSLRGEAFF
TRBJ1-3,NA,15,TRBV5-3,CARSQGGSSGNTIYF
TRBJ1-1,TRBD1,16,TRBV7-9,CASSLGTGFLDTEAFF
TRBJ2-1,TRBD2,16,TRBV15,CATSRVAGTTYNEQFF
TRBJ2-3,NA,15,TRBV5-4,CASSWGRNGEDTQYF
TRBJ1-1,TRBD1,15,TRBV5-6,CASSWLDRGGTEAFF
TRBJ1-2,NA,13,TRBV15,CATSRDLPGIYTF
TRBJ2-3,TRBD2,15,TRBV4-3,CASSPSGGPLDTQYF
TRBJ2-7,NA,11,TRBV10-1,CASRLSLTKYF
TRBJ1-3,NA,15,TRBV18,CASSPYSHSGNTIYF
TRBJ1-2,NA,15,TRBV19,CASSIDYHRSRGYTF
TRBJ1-5,TRBD1,17,TRBV6-4,CASSPTGGGNGNQPQHF
TRBJ1-3,NA,15,TRBV5-6,CASSPRVLSGNTIYF
TRBJ2-2,NA,14,TRBV2,CASRGQRNTGELFF
TRBJ1-6,TRBD1,14,TRBV19,CASIPGTGPSPLHF
TRBJ1-2,NA,14,TRBV10-3,CAISERNSVGGYTF
TRBJ2-3,NA,15,TRBV19,CASSIPGGITDTQYF
TRBJ1-5,TRBD1,14,TRBV3-1/TRBV3-2,CASSQGTVNQPQHF
TRBJ1-1,NA,13,TRBV27,CASSFVGQREAFF
TRBJ1-1,NA,13,TRBV6-5,CASSHRTDTEAFF
TRBJ1-2,NA,13,TRBV2,CASSDRGLDGYTF
TRBJ2-3,TRBD2,15,TRBV5-1,CASSLAFAGADTQYF
TRBJ1-2,NA,11,TRBV29-1,CSVDRDYGYTF
TRBJ2-6,TRBD2,15,TRBV25-1,CASSGGASGANVLTF
TRBJ2-2,TRBD2,14,TRBV24-1,CATSGGGNTGELFF
TRBJ2-7,NA,15,TRBV21-1,CASSKGVGQGDEQYF
TRBJ1-3,NA,12,TRBV20-1,CSASTARNTIYF